This TCR beta chain comes out of a study of breast tumors, draining lymph nodes, adjacent tissues. This clonotype was seen many times. Its matching antigen is unknown. Breast cancer patients provided tissue from their axillary draining lymph nodes. Study-level results: The lymph node origin of tumor T cells was framed as consistent with a hypothesis, not demonstrated. Compared with basal-like, luminal-like tumors shared significantly more repertoire with nontumor tissue. Tumors had less TCR diversity than lymph nodes, more than nontumor tissue.

The V and J ends lost 2 bases and 3 bases respectively, with 10 bases between them. The CDR3 spans 15 residues. The germline V gene encodes CDR1 SNHLY and CDR2 FYNNEI. TCRdb reanalysed the multiplex PCR reads using MiXCR and keeps one entry per CDR3 protein. This table has 200,000 or so distinct CDR3 sequences, roughly 31% appearing once. The specimen was axillary lymph node tissue. This receptor was identified in a female donor with breast cancer. Some clones in this sample may be carry-over from other donors' samples. This chain connects TRBV2 to TRBJ2-2; no clear D. CDR3 DNA sequence: TGTGCCAGCAGTGAATTTCGGTCAGACACCGGGGAGCTGTTTTTT. Encoded protein: CASSEFRSDTGELFF.